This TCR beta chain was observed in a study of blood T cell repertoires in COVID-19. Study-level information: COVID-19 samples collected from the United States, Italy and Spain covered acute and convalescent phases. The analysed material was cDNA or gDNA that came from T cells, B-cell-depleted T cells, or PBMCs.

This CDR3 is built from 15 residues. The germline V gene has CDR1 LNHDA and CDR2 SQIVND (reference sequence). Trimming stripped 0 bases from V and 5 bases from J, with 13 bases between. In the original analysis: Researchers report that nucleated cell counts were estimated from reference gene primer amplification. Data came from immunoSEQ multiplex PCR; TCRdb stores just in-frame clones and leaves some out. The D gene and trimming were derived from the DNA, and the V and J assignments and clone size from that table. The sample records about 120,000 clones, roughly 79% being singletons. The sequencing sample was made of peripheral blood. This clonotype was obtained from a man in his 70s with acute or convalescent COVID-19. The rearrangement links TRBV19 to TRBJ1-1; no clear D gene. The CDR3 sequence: CASSIDLRLGTEAFF. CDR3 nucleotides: TGTGCCAGTAGTATAGATCTGCGGCTGGGTACTGAAGCTTTCTTT.